This T cell receptor beta chain stems from a study of read filtering for tumor transcriptome and immune sequencing. Across the study: Patients were around 17 male and about 14 female, mean age 65.9 years, range about 47 to 85.

Study conclusions and caveats: IR-seq captured clonotypes deeper and more reliably than RNA-seq. In IR-seq, single-read clonotypes were around four fifths of clonotypes but around 4% of reads.

This CDR3 has 12 residues. Germline V gene sequence: CDR1 MNHEY, CDR2 SMNVEV (reference sequence). V was cut by 4 bases and J by 2 bases, with 3 bases left in between. Molecular barcoded adaptors covering alpha/delta and beta/gamma chains were used on roughly 400 ng RNA. TCRdb re-called the reads with MiXCR, one entry per CDR3 protein. The sample comprises more than 45,000 distinct CDR3 sequences, 10% to 15% of which are singletons, and 16% rests with the top ten. This clonotype occurred many times. What it binds is not known. Every patient had bone marrow sampled while the disease was active. The clonotype originates from a donor aged 40 or older with multiple myeloma. V usage is TRBV27 and J usage is TRBJ1-3, with no clear D. Sequenced material: a population of CD138-negative cells sorted from bone marrow. CDR3 sequence: CASSSPGNTIYF. The CDR3 DNA is TGTGCCAGCAGTTCTCCTGGAAACACCATATATTTT.